This T cell receptor (beta chain) came from a study of T cells in localized non-small cell lung cancer (dated by TCRdb to about 2020). For the study in its entirety: T cell repertoires of about 240 early-stage NSCLC patients were analyzed, with tumors being compared against uninvolved tumor-adjacent lungs. The cohort was made up of fewer than 250 treatment-naive NSCLC patients whose localized lung tumors had been resected. A mean age of roughly 64 years was recorded for the NSCLC patients, of whom 120 to 150 were male and about a hundred were female. The paper's findings and limits, for the study overall: Because multi-region tumor sequencing was not performed, intratumor heterogeneity could not be ruled out. A median of about 61 of the top 100 tumor clones turned up in the paired uninvolved adjacent lung, and roughly 30 of those clones also ranked among the top 100 of that same adjacent lung. Longer overall survival was associated with higher T cell density in blood, whereas shorter survival was associated with higher clonality in adjacent lung. Uninvolved tumor-adjacent lung showed the highest T cell clonality, higher than tumor, which suggests more focused antigenic responses in the adjacent lung. Because the study design was exploratory, TCR variables were selected using unadjusted p-values without false-discovery rate correction.

At diagnosis, peripheral blood, uninvolved tumor-adjacent lung and tumor were collected and stored as a combination of fresh-frozen and FFPE material. Blood samples were analyzed as peripheral blood mononuclear cells for TCR repertoire profiling. TCR beta CDR3 regions were sequenced from DNA using the immunoSEQ Assay. Per the authors' processing: To compute T cell density, TCR beta template counts were normalized to usable DNA, which was estimated by amplifying housekeeping genes. Richness was estimated using the preseqR package, with extrapolation to 400,000 templates for PBMC samples and to 120,000 templates for tissue samples. Clonality was defined by subtracting Pielou's evenness from one. Differential abundance testing on productive amino-acid clonotypes, with a minimum total count of 5 and an alpha of 0.1, was used to identify tissue-enriched TCRs. The Jaccard Index and the Morisita Overlap Index were used to measure repertoire overlap between compartments. GLIPH grouped TCR beta CDR3s together with public tetramer-defined viral CDR3s, and a viral motif had to include at least three viral sequences and show V-gene enrichment. Sourced from immuneACCESS, this table was stored by TCRdb with only in-frame sequences that have V and J called. A share of the clones is absent; for the studies checked, an unresolved V gene accounts for under half, and the remainder has no known explanation. For V, J and clone size, that table is used; D and trimming come from the DNA. For this sample there are roughly 15,000 clones; about 85% appear just once. The ten largest clones capture around 25% of the sample.

As concerns this clone: The antigen it recognizes is unknown. No much larger clone exists at a distance of one base, and base qualities are not known.

The germline V gene specifies SGHRS as CDR1 and YFSETQ as CDR2. Cut back by 4 bases and 2 bases, the V and J ends lie 19 bases apart. Reading from cysteine to phenylalanine, the CDR3 counts 16 amino acids. The retained sequence is limited to the CDR3, 48 bases, with the frame set at the first base. The sequence is built from TRBV5-1 and TRBJ2-7; a tentative D match to TRBD1 spans 7 bases. The clonotype was recovered from a male donor aged 60 or over with stage I lung adenocarcinoma. The sample here was peripheral blood, taken before any cancer treatment. The nucleotide sequence reads TGCGCCAGCAGCCCCCAGGGGGGTCTCTTCCCCTACGAGCAGTACTTC. It codes for CASSPQGGLFPYEQYF.